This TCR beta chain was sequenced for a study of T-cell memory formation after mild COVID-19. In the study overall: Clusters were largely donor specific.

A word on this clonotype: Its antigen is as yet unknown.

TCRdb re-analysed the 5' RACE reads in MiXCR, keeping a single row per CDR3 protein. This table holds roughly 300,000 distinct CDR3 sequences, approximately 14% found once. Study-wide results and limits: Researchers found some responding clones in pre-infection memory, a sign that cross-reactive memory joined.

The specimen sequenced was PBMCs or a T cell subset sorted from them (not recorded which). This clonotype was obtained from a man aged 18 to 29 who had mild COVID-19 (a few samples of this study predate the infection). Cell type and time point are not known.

CDR3 protein: CSGRWGSTGELFF. CDR3 nucleotide sequence: TGCAGCGGGAGATGGGGATCCACCGGGGAGCTGTTTTTT. The chain links TRBV29-1 to TRBJ2-2; no clear D gene. The CDR3 has 13 amino acids. Trimming cost V 7 bases and J 4 bases, with 13 bases left between them. Germline assignment: CDR1 SQVTM and CDR2 ANQGSEA.